Sequencing of this T cell receptor (beta chain) was carried out in a study of T cells after yellow fever vaccination. About the study: Fractions containing few cells were prepared with SMART-Seq v4 Ultra Low Input. General study results and limits: Re-detected after boosting: most primary clones, around 97% of CD4 and around 86% of CD8. A secondary response was less intense yet reached its peak sooner, at day 5 versus 15. Repertoires sorted by FACS could include abundant clonotypes that are contaminants from the bulk population.

TCRdb fed the 5' RACE reads into MiXCR, producing one record per CDR3 protein. The sample lists 300,000 to 400,000 distinct CDR3 sequences, 9.5% to 12% occurring once. In this sample, this clonotype turned up a few times. Antigen unknown. V shed 3 bases and J shed 7 bases, with 8 bases lying between them. Germline V gives CDR1 GTSNPN, CDR2 SVGIG (reference sequence). The CDR3 contains 11 residues. The sequences come from CD4+ T cells sorted from PBMCs, collected 45 days after the yellow fever booster vaccination. This sequence originates from a man between 18 and 29 years old who received the YFV17D yellow fever vaccine. The chain links TRBV30 to TRBJ2-3; TRBD1 might be the D (6 bases). The CDR3 region is CAWRGHYTQYF. CDR3 nucleotide sequence: TGTGCCTGGAGGGGACACTATACGCAGTATTTT.